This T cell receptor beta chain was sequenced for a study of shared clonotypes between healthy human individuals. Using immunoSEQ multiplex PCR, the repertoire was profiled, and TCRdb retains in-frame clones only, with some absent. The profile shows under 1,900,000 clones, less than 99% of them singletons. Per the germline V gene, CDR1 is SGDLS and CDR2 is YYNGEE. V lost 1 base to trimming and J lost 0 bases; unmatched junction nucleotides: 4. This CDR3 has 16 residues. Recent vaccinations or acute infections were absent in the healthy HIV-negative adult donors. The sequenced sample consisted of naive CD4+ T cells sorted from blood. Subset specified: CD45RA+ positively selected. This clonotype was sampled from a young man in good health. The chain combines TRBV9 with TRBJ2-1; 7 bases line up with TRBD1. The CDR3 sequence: CASSVLRQGSYNEQFF. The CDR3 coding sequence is TGTGCCAGCAGCGTACTTCGACAGGGCTCCTACAATGAGCAGTTCTTC.